This TCR beta chain was profiled in a study of blood T cell repertoires in COVID-19. The wider study: Samples representing acute and convalescent COVID-19 were sourced from the United States, Italy and Spain. PBMCs, B-cell-depleted T cells, or T cells provided the cDNA or gDNA that made up the material.

The V gene's germline CDR1 is SGHRS and CDR2 YFSETQ. With 3 bases clipped from V and 2 bases from J, the junction kept 17 bases outside the gene matches. The CDR3 is 18 amino acids. In the original processing: Quantification of nucleated cells was approximated via reference gene primer amplification. Measured with immunoSEQ multiplex PCR; TCRdb has only the in-frame clones, and not every one. V and J calls and clone size come straight from that table; D and trimming were deduced from the DNA. The table has approximately 170,000 clones, roughly 85% seen once. The sequenced material came from peripheral blood. The TCR sequence derives from a man aged 45-65 years with active or convalescent COVID-19. The chain carries TRBV5-1 and TRBJ2-7; 7 bases line up with TRBD1. The CDR3 DNA is TGCGCCAGCAGCTCCCTCCCACTTCAACCGGGACAGACCTACGAGCAGTACTTC. It encodes CASSSLPLQPGQTYEQYF.